A selection of T cell receptor beta chains follows, all from one sample in a study of blood T cells in healthy people across ages. TCRdb re-derived calls from the 5' RACE reads in MiXCR, one entry per CDR3 protein. Of fewer than 700,000 distinct CDR3 sequences listed, less than 45% were seen once; the top ten hold around 30%. Sequenced: blood. The receptor source for this set is a man at least 80 years old in good health. Both conserved end residues are part of each CDR3. A D gene is named only where the DNA matches it firmly. A clone size is listed for some rows: how often the clone was seen (once, few, many), or a class if it is expanded.

D | size | J | V | CDR3 | DNA
TRBD2 | . | TRBJ2-1 | TRBV14 | CASSQVFSSGGNNEQFF | TGTGCCAGCAGCCAAGTTTTCTCTAGCGGGGGAAACAATGAGCAGTTCTTC
TRBD2 | . | TRBJ2-5 | TRBV9 | CASSVQPGLAGGETQYF | TGTGCCAGCAGCGTGCAACCGGGACTAGCGGGAGGGGAGACCCAGTACTTC
. | few | TRBJ2-6 | TRBV5-5 | CASSSLSSGANVLTF | TGTGCCAGCAGCTCTCTCAGCTCTGGGGCCAACGTCCTGACTTTC
. | few | TRBJ2-5 | TRBV7-6 | CASSSKPGDEQYF | TGTGCCAGCAGCTCCAAACCAGGGGATGAGCAGTACTTC
. | . | TRBJ1-2 | TRBV18 | CASSPEGYTF | TGTGCCAGCTCACCAGAAGGCTACACCTTC
TRBD2 | few | TRBJ2-5 | TRBV10-3 | CAISDGGGRRGETQYF | TGTGCCATCAGTGATGGGGGGGGGAGGAGAGGAGAGACCCAGTACTTC
TRBD1 | many | TRBJ1-6 | TRBV28 | CASRRDSLRNSPLHF | TGTGCCAGCAGACGGGACAGCCTTAGGAATTCACCCCTCCACTTT
TRBD2 | . | TRBJ2-5 | TRBV6-2/TRBV6-3 | CASSYSRTSGENEQYF | TGTGCCAGCAGTTACTCCAGGACTAGCGGGGAGAATGAGCAGTACTTC
. | few | TRBJ2-7 | TRBV2 | CASSPTSFDSYEQYF | TGTGCCAGCAGCCCGACTAGTTTCGACTCCTACGAGCAGTACTTC
. | . | TRBJ2-2 | TRBV7-8 | CASSFSEVSNTGEQFF | TGTGCCAGCAGCTTTAGTGAGGTCTCGAACACCGGGGAGCAGTTTTTT
. | . | TRBJ1-1 | TRBV20-1 | CSARVSGNTEAFF | TGCAGTGCTAGAGTTTCAGGGAATACTGAAGCTTTCTTT
. | once | TRBJ2-3 | TRBV10-3 | CAISEFSGGFTDTRYF | TGTGCCATCAGTGAGTTCTCTGGGGGTTTCACAGATACGCGGTATTTT
TRBD1 | few | TRBJ2-7 | TRBV29-1 | CSVAGDRAHEQYF | TGCAGCGTTGCGGGGGACAGGGCCCACGAGCAGTACTTC
TRBD1 | . | TRBJ2-7 | TRBV10-2 | CASRDRVTYEQYF | TGCGCCAGCAGGGACAGGGTAACCTACGAGCAGTACTTC
TRBD1 | few | TRBJ2-7 | TRBV6-2/TRBV6-3 | CASSYSNRGRGLYEQYF | TGTGCCAGCAGTTACTCGAACCGGGGCAGGGGGCTCTACGAGCAGTACTTC
TRBD1 | few | TRBJ2-1 | TRBV18 | CASSPGAGGYNEQFF | TGTGCCAGCTCACCAGGGGCAGGGGGCTACAATGAGCAGTTCTTC
. | . | TRBJ1-5 | TRBV3-1 | CASSLNRQGSQPQHF | TGTGCCAGCAGCCTCAATCGTCAGGGATCCCAGCCCCAGCATTTT
TRBD2 | . | TRBJ2-3 | TRBV20-1 | CSASREAGMADTQYF | TGCAGTGCTAGTCGGGAAGCGGGGATGGCAGATACGCAGTATTTT